The T cell receptor beta chain under discussion was sequenced for a study of shared clonotypes between healthy human individuals. Assay used: immunoSEQ multiplex PCR; TCRdb lists only in-frame clones, some missing. The sample holds under 1,100,000 clones; approximately 70% are singletons and the top ten take approximately 1.5%. V was clipped by 0 bases and J by 4 bases; unmatched bases: 4. From germline, CDR1 is SGHTA and CDR2 FQGNSA. The CDR3 has 15 amino acids. All donors were Caucasian adults living in Nashville, Tennessee. The CD4+ fraction was divided into a CD45RA+ naive subset and a CD45RA-negative memory subset.

Sequenced input: memory CD4+ T cells sorted from blood. As to subset: CD45RA-negative fraction. The clonotype originates from a man aged 18-30 years in good health. The genes are TRBV7-2 and TRBJ2-7; TRBD2 agrees at 9 bases. CDR3 region: CASSLAATSGYEQYF. In nucleotides, the CDR3 is TGTGCCAGCAGCTTAGCGGCAACTAGCGGGTACGAGCAGTACTTC.